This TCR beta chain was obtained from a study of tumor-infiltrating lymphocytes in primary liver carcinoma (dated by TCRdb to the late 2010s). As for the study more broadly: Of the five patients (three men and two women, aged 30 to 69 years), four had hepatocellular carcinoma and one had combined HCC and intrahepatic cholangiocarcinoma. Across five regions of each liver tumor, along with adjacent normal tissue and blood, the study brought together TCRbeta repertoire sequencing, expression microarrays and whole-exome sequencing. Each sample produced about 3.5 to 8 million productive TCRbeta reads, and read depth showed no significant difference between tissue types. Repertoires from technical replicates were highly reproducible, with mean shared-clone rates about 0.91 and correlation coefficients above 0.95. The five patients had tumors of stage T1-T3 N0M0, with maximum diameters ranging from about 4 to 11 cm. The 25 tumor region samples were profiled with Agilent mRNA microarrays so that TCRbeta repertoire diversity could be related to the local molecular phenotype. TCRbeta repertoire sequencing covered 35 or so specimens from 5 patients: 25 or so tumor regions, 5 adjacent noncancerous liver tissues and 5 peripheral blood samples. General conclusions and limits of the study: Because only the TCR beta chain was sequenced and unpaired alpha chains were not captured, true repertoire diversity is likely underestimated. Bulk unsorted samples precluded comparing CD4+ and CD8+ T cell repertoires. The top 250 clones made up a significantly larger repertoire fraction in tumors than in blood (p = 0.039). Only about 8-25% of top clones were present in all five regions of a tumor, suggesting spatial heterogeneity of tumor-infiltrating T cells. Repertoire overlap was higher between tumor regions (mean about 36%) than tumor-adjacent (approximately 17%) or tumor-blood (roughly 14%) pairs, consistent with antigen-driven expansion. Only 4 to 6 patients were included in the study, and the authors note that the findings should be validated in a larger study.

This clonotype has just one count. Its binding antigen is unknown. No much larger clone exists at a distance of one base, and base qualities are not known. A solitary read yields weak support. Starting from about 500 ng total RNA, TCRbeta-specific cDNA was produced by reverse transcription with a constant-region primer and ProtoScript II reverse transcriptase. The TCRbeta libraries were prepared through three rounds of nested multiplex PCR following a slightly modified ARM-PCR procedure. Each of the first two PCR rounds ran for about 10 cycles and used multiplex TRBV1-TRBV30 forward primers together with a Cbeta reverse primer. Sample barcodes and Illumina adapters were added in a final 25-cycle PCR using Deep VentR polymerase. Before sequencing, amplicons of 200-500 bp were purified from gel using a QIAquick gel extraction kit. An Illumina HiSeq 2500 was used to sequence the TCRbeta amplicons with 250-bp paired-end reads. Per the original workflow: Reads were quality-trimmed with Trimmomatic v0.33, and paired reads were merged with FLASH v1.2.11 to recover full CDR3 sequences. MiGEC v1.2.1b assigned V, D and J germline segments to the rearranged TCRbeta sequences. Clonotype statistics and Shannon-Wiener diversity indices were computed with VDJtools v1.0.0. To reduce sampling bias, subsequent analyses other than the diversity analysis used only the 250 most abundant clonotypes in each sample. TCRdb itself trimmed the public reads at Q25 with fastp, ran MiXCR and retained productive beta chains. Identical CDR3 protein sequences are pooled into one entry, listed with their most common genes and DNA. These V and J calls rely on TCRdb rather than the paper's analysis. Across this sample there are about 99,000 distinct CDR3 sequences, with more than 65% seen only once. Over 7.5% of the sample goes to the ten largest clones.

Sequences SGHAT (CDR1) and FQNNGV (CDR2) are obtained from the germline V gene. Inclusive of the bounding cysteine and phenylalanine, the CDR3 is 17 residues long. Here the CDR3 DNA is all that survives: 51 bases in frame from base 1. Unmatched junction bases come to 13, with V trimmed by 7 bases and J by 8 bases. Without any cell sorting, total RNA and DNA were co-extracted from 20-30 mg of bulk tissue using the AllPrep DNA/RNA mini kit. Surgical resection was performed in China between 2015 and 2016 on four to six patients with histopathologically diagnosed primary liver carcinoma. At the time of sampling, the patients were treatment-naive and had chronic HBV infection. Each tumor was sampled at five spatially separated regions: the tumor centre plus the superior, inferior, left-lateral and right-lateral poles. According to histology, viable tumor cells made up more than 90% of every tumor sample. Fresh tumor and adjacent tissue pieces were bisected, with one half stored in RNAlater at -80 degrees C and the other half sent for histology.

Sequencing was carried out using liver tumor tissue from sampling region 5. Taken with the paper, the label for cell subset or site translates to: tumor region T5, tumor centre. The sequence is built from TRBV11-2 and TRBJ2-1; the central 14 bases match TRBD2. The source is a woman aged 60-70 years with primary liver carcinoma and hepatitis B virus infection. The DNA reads TGTGCCAGCAACAGGAGACTAGCGGGAGGGCCGGGCTATGAGCAGTTCTTC. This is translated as CASNRRLAGGPGYEQFF.